A single T cell receptor (beta chain) is shown here with its context. The table lists this clone with a few counts. No antigen is known for it. Base-call qualities are not available, and no considerably larger clone is one nucleotide away. A single peripheral blood draw of approximately 0.11 L on average was collected from each donor into heparinised tubes. Naive, central memory, regulatory and stem cell-like memory CD4+ T cells were sorted on a BD FACSAria II using a panel including CD45RO, CCR7, CD25, CD127, CD95 and CD27. Every sorted population had a purity above 95%. Right away, PBMCs were isolated by Lymphoprep density gradient centrifugation and were stained directly, with no culture step. So that batch effects would be minimized, each experiment stained and sorted samples in pairs, pairing one healthy donor with one patient. This entry belongs to a study of beta chain features in type 1 diabetes (dated by TCRdb to between 2018 and 2020). With regard to the full study: Mean age, gender distribution, total cell number and subset yield were not different between patients and healthy donors. Whereas all 30 or so donors provided naive and central memory subsets, regulatory and stem cell-like memory subsets were isolated from just 8 patients and roughly 8 healthy donors. A total of 100 million to 110 million sorted cells were examined across all samples, and a strong correlation was observed between cell number per subset and RNA yield. In the study, TCRB repertoires of sorted circulating CD4+ T cell subsets from recently diagnosed type 1 diabetes patients were compared with those of matched healthy donors.

The CDR3 spans 14 residues, from the cysteine through the phenylalanine. Just the 42-base CDR3 DNA is kept, in frame starting at base 1. In the germline V gene, CDR1 corresponds to WSHSY and CDR2 to SAAADI. Trimming accounts for 5 bases at V and 2 bases at J, while the number of junction bases matched to no gene is 2. The paper as a whole reports these results and caveats: PCR might favor shorter templates, but patient and control samples were amplified and corrected together, so any skew would affect both groups equally. In all four CD4+ subsets, TCRB CDR3 length was moderately but significantly shorter in type 1 diabetes patients. Because cDNA rather than genomic DNA was sequenced, highly expressing activated cells could have been over-represented, although no difference in activation and CD3 levels was found between groups. Only small numbers of individuals were included in the HLA sub-analyses, which left unresolved whether HLA type had any influence on TCRB rearrangement. Naive, central memory and regulatory TCRB repertoires appeared more similar among patients than among healthy donors. At VDJ recombination sites, patients with type 1 diabetes made fewer insertions and deleted more nucleotides, a pattern implying thymic rearrangement abnormalities.

All of the isolated RNA was reverse transcribed with the High Capacity cDNA Reverse Transcription Kit, so expressed TCRB transcripts were sequenced. Deep immunoSEQ sequencing was performed on naive, central memory and regulatory T cell samples, with an average of roughly 3.3 million total reads per sample. Sorted cells were lysed in RLT buffer and RNA was extracted with DNase-treated RNeasy Micro or Mini kits, depending on cell number. To prevent cross-contamination, every cell subset was processed on its own, while patient and healthy donor samples were processed together. The immunoSEQ multiplex PCR was used to amplify TCRB sequences from cDNA, generating 87-bp fragments that spanned the CDR3 region. Sequencing of the amplicons was done on the Illumina HiSeq platform. In the source study's methods: PCR bias was computationally corrected using synthetic template baselines, reads within Hamming distance 2 were collapsed, and singletons that could not be merged were discarded. Reads were aligned against IMGT so that V, D and J genes, CDR3 length and insertions or deletions at six rearrangement sites could be assigned. Within each subset, clonotype counts were normalized to sorted cell number, and only after that were true diversity and Gini coefficients computed with the tcR R package. The overlap coefficient, calculated on TCRB nucleotide sequences, was used to measure repertoire sharing. Out-of-frame TCRB sequences from naive cells were analyzed to stand in for the pre-selection repertoire. Sourced from immuneACCESS, this table was stored by TCRdb with only in-frame sequences that have V and J called. A share of the clones is absent; for the studies checked, an unresolved V gene accounts for under half, and the remainder has no known explanation. D and trimming were read from the DNA, whereas the V and J calls and clone size are those reported in that table. The sample profile shows 400,000 to 550,000 clones; 11% of them were found once. Less than 0.06% of the sample is taken by the ten largest.

The V gene is TRBV10-2 and the J gene is TRBJ2-7; 11 bases in the middle match TRBD2. The clonotype originates from a woman between 18 and 30 years old in good health. The sequenced material came from naive CD4+ T cells from blood. This specimen's cell subset or site label, per the study, means: true naive CD4+ T cells. For the CDR3, the sequence is CASSTSGGTYEQYF. The DNA sequence is TGCGCCAGCAGTACTAGCGGGGGAACCTACGAGCAGTACTTC.